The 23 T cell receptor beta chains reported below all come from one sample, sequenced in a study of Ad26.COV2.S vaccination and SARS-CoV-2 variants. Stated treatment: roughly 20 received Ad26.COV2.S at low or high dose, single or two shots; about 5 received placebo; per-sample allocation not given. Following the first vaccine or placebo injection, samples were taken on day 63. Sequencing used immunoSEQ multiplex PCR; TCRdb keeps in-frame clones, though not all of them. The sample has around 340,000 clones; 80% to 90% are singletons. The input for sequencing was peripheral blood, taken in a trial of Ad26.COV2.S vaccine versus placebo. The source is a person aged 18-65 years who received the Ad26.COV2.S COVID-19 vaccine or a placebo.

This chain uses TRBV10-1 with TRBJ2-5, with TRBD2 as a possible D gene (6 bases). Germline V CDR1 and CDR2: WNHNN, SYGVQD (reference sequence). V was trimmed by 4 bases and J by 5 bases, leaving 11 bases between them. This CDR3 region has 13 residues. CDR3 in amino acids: CASSGGEVETQYF. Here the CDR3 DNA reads TGCGCCAGCAGTGGCGGGGAAGTGGAGACCCAGTACTTC.

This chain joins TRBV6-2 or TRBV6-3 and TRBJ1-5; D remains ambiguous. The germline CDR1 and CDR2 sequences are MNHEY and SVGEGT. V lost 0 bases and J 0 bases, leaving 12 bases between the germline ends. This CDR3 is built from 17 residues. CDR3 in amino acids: CASSYSNSPNSNQPQHF. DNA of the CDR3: TGTGCCAGCAGTTACTCGAACAGCCCTAATAGCAATCAGCCCCAGCATTTT.

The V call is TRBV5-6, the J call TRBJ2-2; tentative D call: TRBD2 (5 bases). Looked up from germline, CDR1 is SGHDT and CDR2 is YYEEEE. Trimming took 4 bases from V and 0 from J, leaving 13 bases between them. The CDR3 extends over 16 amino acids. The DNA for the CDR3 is TGTGCCAGCAGCCCAGACTACTACTCGAACACCGGGGAGCTGTTTTTT. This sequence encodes CASSPDYYSNTGELFF. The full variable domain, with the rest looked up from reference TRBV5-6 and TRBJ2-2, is DAGVTQSPTHLIKTRGQQVTLRCSPKSGHDTVSWYQQALGQGPQFIFQYYEEEERQRGNFPDRFSGHQFPNYSSELNVNALLLGDSALYLCASSPDYYSNTGELFFGEGSRLTVL.

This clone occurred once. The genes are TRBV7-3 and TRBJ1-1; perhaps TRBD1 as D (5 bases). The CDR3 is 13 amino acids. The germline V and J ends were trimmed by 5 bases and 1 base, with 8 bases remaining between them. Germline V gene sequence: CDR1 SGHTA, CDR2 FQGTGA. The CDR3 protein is CASSMGGNTEAFF. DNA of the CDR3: TGTGCCAGCAGCATGGGGGGGAACACTGAAGCTTTCTTT.

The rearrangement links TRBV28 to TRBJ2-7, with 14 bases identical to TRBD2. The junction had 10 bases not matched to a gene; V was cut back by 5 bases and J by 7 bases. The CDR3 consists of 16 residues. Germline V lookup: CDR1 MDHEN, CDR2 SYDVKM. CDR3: CASSPGGLAGGGEQYF. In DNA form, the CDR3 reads TGTGCCAGCAGTCCCGGCGGACTAGCGGGAGGAGGGGAGCAGTACTTC.

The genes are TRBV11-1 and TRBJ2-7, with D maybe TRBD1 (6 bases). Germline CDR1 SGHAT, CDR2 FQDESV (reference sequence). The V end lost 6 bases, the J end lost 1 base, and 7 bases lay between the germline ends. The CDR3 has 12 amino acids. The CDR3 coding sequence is TGTGCCAGCAGAGGACAGTCCTACGAGCAGTACTTC. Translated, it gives CASRGQSYEQYF.

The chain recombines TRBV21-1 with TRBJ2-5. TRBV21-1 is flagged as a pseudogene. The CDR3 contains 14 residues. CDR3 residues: CASSNDRAQETQYF. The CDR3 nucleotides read TGTGCCAGCAGCAACGACCGGGCCCAAGAGACCCAGTACTTC.

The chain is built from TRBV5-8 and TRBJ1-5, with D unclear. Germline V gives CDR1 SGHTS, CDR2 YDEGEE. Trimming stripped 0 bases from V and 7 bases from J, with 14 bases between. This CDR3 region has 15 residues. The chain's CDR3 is CASSLAEAGGQPQHF. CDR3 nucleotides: TGTGCCAGCAGCTTGGCCGAGGCAGGTGGGCAGCCCCAGCATTTT.

CDR3 residues: CASSPWTTQETQYF. DNA for the CDR3: TGTGCCAGCAGCCCATGGACTACCCAAGAGACCCAGTACTTC. The genes are TRBV7-2 and TRBJ2-5; possibly TRBD2 for D (6 bases). The CDR3 extends over 14 amino acids. V lost 5 bases, J lost 1 base, and 11 bases lay in between. The V gene's germline CDR1 is SGHTA and CDR2 FQGNSA.

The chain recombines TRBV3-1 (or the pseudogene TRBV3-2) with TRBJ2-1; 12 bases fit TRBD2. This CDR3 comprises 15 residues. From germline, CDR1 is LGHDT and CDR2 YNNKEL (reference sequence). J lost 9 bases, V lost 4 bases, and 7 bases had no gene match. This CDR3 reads CASSPGLAGFSEQFF. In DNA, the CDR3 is TGTGCCAGCAGCCCGGGACTAGCGGGTTTCAGTGAGCAGTTCTTC.

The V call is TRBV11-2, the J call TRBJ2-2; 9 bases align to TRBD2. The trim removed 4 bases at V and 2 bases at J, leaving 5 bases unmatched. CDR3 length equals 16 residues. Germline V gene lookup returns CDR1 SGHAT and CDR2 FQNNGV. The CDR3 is CASSSSSGANTGELFF. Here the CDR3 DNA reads TGTGCCAGCAGCTCCTCTAGCGGGGCAAACACCGGGGAGCTGTTTTTT.

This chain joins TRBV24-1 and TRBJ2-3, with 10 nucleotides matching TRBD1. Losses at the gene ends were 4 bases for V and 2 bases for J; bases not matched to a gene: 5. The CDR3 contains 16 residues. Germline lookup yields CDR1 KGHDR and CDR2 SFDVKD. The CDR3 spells CATSEPGQGTTDTQYF. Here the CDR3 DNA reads TGTGCCACCAGTGAGCCGGGACAGGGGACCACAGATACGCAGTATTTT.

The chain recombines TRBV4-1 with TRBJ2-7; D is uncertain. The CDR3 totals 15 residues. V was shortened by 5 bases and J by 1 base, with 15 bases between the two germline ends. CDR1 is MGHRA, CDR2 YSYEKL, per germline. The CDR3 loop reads CASSDRHSKSYEQYF. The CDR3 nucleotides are TGCGCCAGCAGCGACCGTCATTCGAAGTCCTACGAGCAGTACTTC.

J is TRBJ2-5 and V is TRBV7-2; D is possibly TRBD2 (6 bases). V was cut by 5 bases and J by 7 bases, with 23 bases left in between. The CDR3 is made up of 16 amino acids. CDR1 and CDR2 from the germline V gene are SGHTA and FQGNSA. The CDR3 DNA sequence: TGTGCCAGCAGCCCACCGGGGAGGAGAGGGGCAGGGACCCAGTACTTC. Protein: CASSPPGRRGAGTQYF.

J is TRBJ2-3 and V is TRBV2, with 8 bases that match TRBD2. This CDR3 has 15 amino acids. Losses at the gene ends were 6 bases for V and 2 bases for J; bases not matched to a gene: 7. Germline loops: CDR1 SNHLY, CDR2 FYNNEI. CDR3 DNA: TGTGCCAGCAGGGATCTAGCGGGTATCACAGATACGCAGTATTTT. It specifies CASRDLAGITDTQYF. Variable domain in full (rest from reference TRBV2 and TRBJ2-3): EPEVTQTPSHQVTQMGQEVILRCVPISNHLYFYWYRQILGQKVEFLVSFYNNEISEKSEIFDDQFSVERPDGSNFTLKIRSTKLEDSAMYFCASRDLAGITDTQYFGPGTRLTVL.

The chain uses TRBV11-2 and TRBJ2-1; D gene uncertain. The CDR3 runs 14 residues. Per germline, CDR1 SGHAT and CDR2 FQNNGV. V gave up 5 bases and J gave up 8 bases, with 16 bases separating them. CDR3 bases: TGTGCCAGCAGCCCCAATCCTTCTAGTGATGAGCAGTTCTTC. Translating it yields CASSPNPSSDEQFF. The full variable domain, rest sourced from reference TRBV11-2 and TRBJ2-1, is EAGVAQSPRYKIIEKRQSVAFWCNPISGHATLYWYQQILGQGPKLLIQFQNNGVVDDSQLPKDRFSAERLKGVDSTLKIQPAKLEDSAVYLCASSPNPSSDEQFFGPGTRLTVL.

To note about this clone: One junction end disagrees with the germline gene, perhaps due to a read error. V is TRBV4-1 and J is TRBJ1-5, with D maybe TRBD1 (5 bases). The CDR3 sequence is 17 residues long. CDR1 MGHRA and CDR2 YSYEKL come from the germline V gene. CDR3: CASRQAIGGYSNQPQHF. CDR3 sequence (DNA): TGCGCCAGCAGACAAGCCATTGGGGGATATAGCAATCAGCCCCAGCATTTT.

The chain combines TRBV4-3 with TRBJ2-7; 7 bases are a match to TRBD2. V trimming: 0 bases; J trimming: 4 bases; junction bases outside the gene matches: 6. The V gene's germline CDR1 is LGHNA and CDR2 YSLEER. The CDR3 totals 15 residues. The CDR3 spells CASSQDLAGAYEQYF. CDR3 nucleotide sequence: TGCGCCAGCAGCCAAGATCTGGCGGGAGCGTACGAGCAGTACTTC.

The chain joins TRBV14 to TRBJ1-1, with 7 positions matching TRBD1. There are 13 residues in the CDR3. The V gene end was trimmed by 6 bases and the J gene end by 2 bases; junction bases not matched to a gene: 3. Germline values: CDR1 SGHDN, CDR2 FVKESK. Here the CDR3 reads CASRTGYNTEAFF. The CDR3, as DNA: TGTGCCAGCAGGACAGGGTACAACACTGAAGCTTTCTTT.

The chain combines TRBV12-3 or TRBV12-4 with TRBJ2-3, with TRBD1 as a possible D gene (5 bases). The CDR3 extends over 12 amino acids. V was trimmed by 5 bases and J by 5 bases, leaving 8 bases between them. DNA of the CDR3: TGTGCCAGCAGTAACCAGGGAGATACGCAGTATTTT. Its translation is CASSNQGDTQYF.

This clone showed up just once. The CDR3 loop is CASSKQGASQPQHF. The CDR3 DNA reads TGTGCCAGCAGCAAACAGGGGGCAAGTCAGCCCCAGCATTTT. V and J are TRBV5-6 and TRBJ1-5; 9 bases align to TRBD1. CDR3 length: 14 amino acids. Trimming took 4 bases from V and 6 from J; bases not matched to a gene: 5. Germline V gene data show CDR1 as SGHDT and CDR2 as YYEEEE.

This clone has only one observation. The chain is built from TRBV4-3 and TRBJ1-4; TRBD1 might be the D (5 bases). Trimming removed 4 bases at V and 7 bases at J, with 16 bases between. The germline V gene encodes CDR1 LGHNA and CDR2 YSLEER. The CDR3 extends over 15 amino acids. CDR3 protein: CASSRYRDGGEKLFF. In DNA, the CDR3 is TGCGCCAGCAGCCGGTACCGGGACGGTGGTGAAAAACTGTTTTTT.

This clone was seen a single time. For the CDR3, the DNA is TGTGCCAGCAGCCAAGTTTCGGGTGAGCAGTTCTTC. Residues: CASSQVSGEQFF. The V gene is TRBV7-8, the J gene TRBJ2-1; D call uncertain. The germline V gene encodes CDR1 SGHVS and CDR2 FQNEAQ. V lost 5 bases to trimming and J lost 9 bases, with 11 bases between them. CDR3 length equals 12 residues.